What follows are 3 T cell receptor beta chains derived from one specimen sequenced in a study of T cells after yellow fever vaccination. From the 5' RACE reads, TCRdb called clonotypes with MiXCR, one entry per CDR3 protein. This sample has approximately 510,000 distinct CDR3 sequences, with 20% to 25% found just once. Material: PBMCs, obtained more than 20 days after the first yellow fever vaccination. These receptors were taken from a young man who received the YFV17D yellow fever vaccine.

The gene calls are TRBV6-2 or TRBV6-3 and TRBJ1-2, with 8 bases that match TRBD1. Germline V gene data show CDR1 as MNHEY and CDR2 as SVGEGT. Trimming at V came to 2 bases and at J to 3 bases, leaving 11 bases not matched to a gene. The CDR3 totals 17 residues. This chain's CDR3 is CASSYDGTGFGDYGYTF. Here the CDR3 DNA reads TGTGCCAGCAGTTACGACGGGACAGGATTTGGTGACTATGGCTACACCTTC.

The table lists this clonotype with a few counts. The genes are TRBV4-2 and TRBJ1-1; perhaps TRBD1 as D (5 bases). This CDR3 spans 15 amino acids. Germline lookup yields CDR1 LGHNA and CDR2 YNFKEQ. V was cut by 4 bases and J by 2 bases, with 14 bases left in between. The CDR3 coding sequence is TGTGCCAGCAGCCGACCCGGGACGGCAAACACTGAAGCTTTCTTT. Translated, it gives CASSRPGTANTEAFF.

Regarding this clonotype: One end of the junction is discordant with germline, which a read error may explain. The chain combines TRBV2 with TRBJ1-5; maybe TRBD1 (5 bases). CDR1 and CDR2 from the germline V gene are SNHLY and FYNNEI. CDR3 length: 14 amino acids. The CDR3 region has the DNA TGTACCAGCAGCATGGGGGTGGGGGTCCAGCCCCAGCATTTT. Protein: CTSSMGVGVQPQHF.